Sequencing of this T cell receptor (beta chain) was carried out in a study of T cell responses to AZD1222 COVID-19 vaccine. The protocol was immunoSEQ multiplex PCR, while the TCRdb copy is restricted to in-frame clones and leaves out a portion. The sample carries 60,000 to 80,000 clones, 85% recorded once. Overall study results and limits: Variant regions that are unmutated are reportedly the target of nearly half of spike-specific TCRs.

Germline V gene data show CDR1 as SGHRS and CDR2 as YFSETQ. The CDR3 length is 14 residues. The V end lost 0 bases, the J end lost 7 bases, and 11 bases lay between the germline ends. This clone was found once. No antigen is known for it. The rearrangement links TRBV5-1 to TRBJ1-5; TRBD1 might be the D (6 bases). The sequence was collected from an adult in good health. The specimen was peripheral blood, collected on day 0 of AZD1222 vaccination. The CDR3 region is CASSLGGPDQPQHF. For the CDR3, the DNA is TGCGCCAGCAGCTTGGGGGGGCCGGACCAGCCCCAGCATTTT.